A single sample is the source of the 10 T cell receptor beta chains below, sequenced in a study of shared clonotypes between healthy human individuals. Sequenced by immunoSEQ multiplex PCR; TCRdb stores in-frame clones only, minus some. The sample includes about 1 million clones, under 80% of them seen just once. Sequencing was carried out using memory CD4+ T cells sorted from blood. Subset denoted: CD45RA-negative fraction. The source of these receptors is a man aged 18 to 29 in good health.

This clone was observed many times. J is TRBJ2-1 and V is TRBV10-1, with D perhaps matching TRBD1 or TRBD2 (7 bases each). Germline values: CDR1 WNHNN, CDR2 SYGVQD (reference sequence). The V and J ends lost 7 bases and 10 bases respectively, with 11 bases between them. The CDR3 loop spans 11 amino acids. CDR3 amino acids: CASTQGGEQFF. CDR3 nucleotides: TGCGCCAGCACCCAGGGGGGGGAGCAGTTCTTC.

The V and J genes are TRBV30 and TRBJ2-2; D might be TRBD2 (6 bases). V was trimmed by 8 bases and J by 6 bases, leaving 19 bases between them. Per the germline V gene, CDR1 is GTSNPN and CDR2 is SVGIG (reference sequence). The CDR3 is made up of 14 amino acids. The CDR3 sequence: CASAGGAPAGELFF. Here the CDR3 DNA reads TGTGCCAGCGCAGGAGGGGCCCCGGCCGGGGAGCTGTTTTTT.

The chain carries TRBV7-6 and TRBJ2-3; no clear D gene. CDR1 and CDR2 (germline): SGHVS, FNYEAQ. V dropped 6 bases and J dropped 6 bases, with 22 bases sitting between them. This CDR3 region has 16 residues. The DNA for the CDR3 is TGTGCCAGCAGTGGGTGGGCTCGAGGAGATTTGGATACGCAGTATTTT. It codes for CASSGWARGDLDTQYF.

This chain connects TRBV19 to TRBJ1-5, with TRBD1 matching 7 bases. The trim removed 3 bases at V and 3 bases at J, leaving 5 bases unmatched. This CDR3 contains 15 residues. CDR1 LNHDA and CDR2 SQIVND come from the germline V gene (reference sequence). The CDR3 bases are TGTGCCAGTAGTATGGGCGGACAGGCCAATCAGCCCCAGCATTTT. This sequence encodes CASSMGGQANQPQHF.

This sequence joins TRBV4-3 and TRBJ2-3; D possibly corresponds to TRBD1 (5 bases). Trimming took off 0 bases at V and 1 base at J, with 8 bases between the two ends. CDR3 size: 15 residues. The V gene's germline CDR1 is LGHNA and CDR2 YSLEER. The CDR3 is CASSQDWGRTDTQYF. The CDR3, as DNA: TGCGCCAGCAGCCAAGATTGGGGCCGCACAGATACGCAGTATTTT.

This clone was counted a single time. This likely traces to a read error, being one base from a far larger clone. The sample contains more than one DNA sequence encoding this CDR3. The chain has TRBV5-6 and TRBJ1-2, with 8 bases identical to TRBD1. Losses at the gene ends were 4 bases for V and 4 bases for J; bases not matched to a gene: 3. This CDR3 is built from 13 residues. Germline CDR1 and CDR2: SGHDT and YYEEEE. Here the CDR3 DNA reads TGTGCCAGCAGCCCTGGACAGGGCTATGGCTACACCTTC. Amino acid sequence: CASSPGQGYGYTF. Drawing the rest from reference TRBV5-6 and TRBJ1-2, the complete variable domain is DAGVTQSPTHLIKTRGQQVTLRCSPKSGHDTVSWYQQALGQGPQFIFQYYEEEERQRGNFPDRFSGHQFPNYSSELNVNALLLGDSALYLCASSPGQGYGYTFGSGTRLTVV.

This clone was observed a few times. The gene calls are TRBV11-3 and TRBJ2-1; no definite D call. V lost 4 bases, J lost 9 bases, and 25 bases lay in between. Germline V gene lookup returns CDR1 SGHNT and CDR2 YENEEA. The CDR3 sequence is 17 residues long. The CDR3 DNA sequence: TGTGCCAGCAGCTGGGTCCGGGCCCCAATAGAGGTATTTGAGCAGTTCTTC. Translating it yields CASSWVRAPIEVFEQFF.

The V call is TRBV27, the J call TRBJ2-7, with 8 positions matching TRBD1. The CDR3 totals 15 residues. V lost 2 bases and J lost 3; bases outside the gene matches: 6. CDR1 and CDR2 from the germline V gene are MNHEY and SMNVEV (reference sequence). In nucleotides, the CDR3 is TGTGCCAGCAGTTTAGGACAGGGAGGAAACTACGAGCAGTACTTC. Translating gives CASSLGQGGNYEQYF.

The V gene is TRBV7-2, the J gene TRBJ2-5; TRBD1 aligns across 11 bases. This CDR3 region has 16 residues. Looked up from germline, CDR1 is SGHTA and CDR2 is FQGNSA. Trimming cost V 4 bases and J 1 base; bases outside gene matches: 5. This CDR3 reads CASSYYGTGGQETQYF. The CDR3 bases are TGTGCCAGCAGCTACTACGGGACAGGGGGCCAAGAGACCCAGTACTTC.

Comment on this clone: Other DNA sequences within the sample encode an identical CDR3. The CDR3 DNA follows: TGCGCCAGCAGCCTTCACACAAACAATGAGCAGTTCTTC. The encoded protein is CASSLHTNNEQFF. The genes are TRBV5-1 and TRBJ2-1, with D unresolved. From germline, CDR1 is SGHRS and CDR2 YFSETQ. The CDR3 loop spans 13 amino acids. The V end lost 4 bases, the J end lost 5 bases, and 10 bases lay between the germline ends.